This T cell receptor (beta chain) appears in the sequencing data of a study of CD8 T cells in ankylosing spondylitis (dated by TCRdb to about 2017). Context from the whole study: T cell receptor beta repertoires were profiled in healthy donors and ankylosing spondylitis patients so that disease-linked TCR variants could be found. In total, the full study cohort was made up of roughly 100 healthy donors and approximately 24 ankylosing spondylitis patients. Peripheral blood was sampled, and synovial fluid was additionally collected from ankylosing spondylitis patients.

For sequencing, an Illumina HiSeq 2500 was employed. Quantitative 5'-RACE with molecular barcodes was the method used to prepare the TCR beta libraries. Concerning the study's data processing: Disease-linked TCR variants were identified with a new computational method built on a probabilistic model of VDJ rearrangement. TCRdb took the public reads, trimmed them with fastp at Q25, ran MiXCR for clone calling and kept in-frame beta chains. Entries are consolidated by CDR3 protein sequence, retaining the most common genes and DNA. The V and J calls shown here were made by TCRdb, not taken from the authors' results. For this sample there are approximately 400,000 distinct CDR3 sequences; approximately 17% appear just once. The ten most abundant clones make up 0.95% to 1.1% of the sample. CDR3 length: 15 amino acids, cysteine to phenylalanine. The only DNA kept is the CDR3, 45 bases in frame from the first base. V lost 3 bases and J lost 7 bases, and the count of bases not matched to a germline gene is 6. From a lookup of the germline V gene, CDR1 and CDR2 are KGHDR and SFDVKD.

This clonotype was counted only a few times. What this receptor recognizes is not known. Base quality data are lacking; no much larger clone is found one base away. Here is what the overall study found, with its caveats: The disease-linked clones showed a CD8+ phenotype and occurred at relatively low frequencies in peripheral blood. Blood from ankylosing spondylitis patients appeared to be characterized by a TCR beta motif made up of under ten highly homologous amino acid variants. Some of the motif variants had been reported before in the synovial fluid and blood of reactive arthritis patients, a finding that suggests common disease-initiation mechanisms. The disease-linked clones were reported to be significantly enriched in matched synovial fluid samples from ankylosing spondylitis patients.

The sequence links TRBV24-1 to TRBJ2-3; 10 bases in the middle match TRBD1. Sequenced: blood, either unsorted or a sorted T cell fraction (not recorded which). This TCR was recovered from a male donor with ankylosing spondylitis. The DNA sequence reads TGTGCCACCAGTGATCCAGGGACAGGGGCGAATACGCAGTATTTT. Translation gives CATSDPGTGANTQYF.